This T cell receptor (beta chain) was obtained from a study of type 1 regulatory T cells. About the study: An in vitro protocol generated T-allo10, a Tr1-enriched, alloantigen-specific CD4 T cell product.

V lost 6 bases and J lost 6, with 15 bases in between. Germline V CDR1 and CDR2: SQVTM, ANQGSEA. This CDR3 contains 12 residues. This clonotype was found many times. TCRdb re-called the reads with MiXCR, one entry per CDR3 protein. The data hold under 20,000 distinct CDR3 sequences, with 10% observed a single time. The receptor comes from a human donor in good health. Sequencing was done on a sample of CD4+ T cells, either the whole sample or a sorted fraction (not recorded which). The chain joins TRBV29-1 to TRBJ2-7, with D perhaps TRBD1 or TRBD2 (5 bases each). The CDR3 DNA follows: TGCAGCGTACGGCAGGGAGCCCTCGAGCAGTACTTC. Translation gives CSVRQGALEQYF.